Sequencing of this T cell receptor (beta chain) was carried out in a study of shared clonotypes between healthy human individuals. Study results and limitations: Among the subsets, naive ones generally showed larger estimated richness than memory ones.

There were no recent acute infections or vaccinations among the donors, who were healthy HIV-negative adults. Deep was the level used in running the assay. The material for each subset, its genomic DNA, was split evenly across several immunoSEQ plates. TCRdb's copy holds only in-frame clones and misses some; the assay was immunoSEQ multiplex PCR. The sample shows 640,000 or so clones, 55% to 75% of them seen only once. The V end lost 5 bases, the J end lost 5 bases, and 16 bases lay between the germline ends. This CDR3 spans 14 amino acids. Germline V gene data show CDR1 as MNHEY and CDR2 as SMNVEV (reference sequence). A remark on this clone: The antigen is unknown.

The TCR originated in a woman in her 30s in good health. The rearrangement uses TRBV27 and TRBJ2-7; perhaps D is TRBD1 or TRBD2 (5 bases each). The material sequenced was memory CD4+ T cells sorted from blood. Subset specified: CD45RA-negative fraction. The CDR3 DNA reads as TGTGCCAGCAGTCGGCCCGGGACGGCTCACGAGCAGTACTTC. Translated: CASSRPGTAHEQYF.